This TCR beta chain was identified during a study of T cell changes during pregnancy in multiple sclerosis. Germline V lookup: CDR1 SEHNR, CDR2 FQNEAQ (reference sequence). This CDR3 contains 15 residues. V was pared by 4 bases and J by 8 bases, with 10 bases of the junction left unmatched. Using immunoSEQ multiplex PCR, the repertoire was profiled, and TCRdb retains in-frame clones only, with some absent. The sample shows around 35,000 clones, roughly 90% of them seen only once. The TCR comes from a female donor with multiple sclerosis, enrolled in a pregnancy study. The sequencing here drew on CD8+ T cells from peripheral blood mononuclear cells, taken after pregnancy. This sequence joins TRBV7-9 and TRBJ1-2, with 10 bases that match TRBD1. The CDR3 reads CASSSSQTGGDGYTF. As DNA, the CDR3 is TGTGCCAGCAGCTCAAGCCAGACAGGGGGCGACGGCTACACCTTC.